The 25 T cell receptor beta chains given below trace back to one sample, sequenced in a study of blood T cell repertoires in COVID-19. The repertoire was sequenced with immunoSEQ multiplex PCR; TCRdb's copy has only in-frame clones and lacks some. The table lists some 140,000 clones, roughly 85% of them singletons. The sequenced sample was peripheral blood. The receptors come from a man between 60 and 75 years old with acute or convalescent COVID-19.

The chain combines TRBV2 with TRBJ2-1; 9 bases are a match to TRBD2. CDR3 size: 15 residues. Germline trimming cut 1 base from V and 5 bases from J; bases unmatched to any gene: 3. Germline V lookup: CDR1 SNHLY, CDR2 FYNNEI. CDR3 DNA: TGTGCCAGCAGTGAAGGACTAGCGGTCAACAATGAGCAGTTCTTC. As protein: CASSEGLAVNNEQFF. Full variable domain (outside the CDR3, taken from reference TRBV2 and TRBJ2-1): EPEVTQTPSHQVTQMGQEVILRCVPISNHLYFYWYRQILGQKVEFLVSFYNNEISEKSEIFDDQFSVERPDGSNFTLKIRSTKLEDSAMYFCASSEGLAVNNEQFFGPGTRLTVL.

The chain's CDR3 is CASSVSGSSYNEQFF. CDR3 nucleotides: TGCGCCAGCAGCGTTAGCGGGAGCTCCTACAATGAGCAGTTCTTC. The V call is TRBV5-1, the J call TRBJ2-1; 9 bases agree with TRBD2. Germline loops: CDR1 SGHRS, CDR2 YFSETQ. The J segment lost 0 bases and the V segment lost 4 bases, leaving 2 bases of the junction unmatched. This CDR3 contains 15 residues.

This CDR3 reads CASSLVQVEETQYF. As DNA, the CDR3 is TGTGCCAGCAGCTTGGTACAGGTAGAAGAGACCCAGTACTTC. J is TRBJ2-5 and V is TRBV5-8; possible D gene TRBD1, 5 bases. From germline, CDR1 is SGHTS and CDR2 YDEGEE. The CDR3 totals 14 residues. Deletions cut 0 bases from V and 3 bases from J, with 9 bases between.

The chain employs TRBV15 and TRBJ2-5; possible D gene TRBD2, 6 bases. The germline V and J ends were trimmed by 1 base and 4 bases, with 10 bases remaining between them. CDR1 LNHNV and CDR2 YYDKDF come from the germline V gene (reference sequence). The CDR3 is 14 amino acids. CDR3 bases: TGTGCCACCAGCAGAGTAAGGAGGGGAGAGACCCAGTACTTC. Translation: CATSRVRRGETQYF.

This clone has only one observation. The chain uses TRBV13 and TRBJ2-1; 7 nucleotides match TRBD2. After removal of 4 bases from V and 9 bases from J, the junction contained 9 bases not matched to a gene. The CDR3 extends over 14 amino acids. Per germline, CDR1 PRHDT and CDR2 FYEKMQ (reference sequence). Here the CDR3 DNA reads TGTGCCAGCAGCTGGGACCTGGGCGGGGGTGAGCAGTTCTTC. Translating it yields CASSWDLGGGEQFF.

The rearrangement links TRBV5-1 to TRBJ2-1; TRBD2 aligns across 8 bases. Germline CDR1 SGHRS, CDR2 YFSETQ. This CDR3 region has 16 residues. V was clipped by 0 bases and J by 4 bases; unmatched bases: 6. Here the CDR3 reads CASSLGSSGPYNEQFF. The CDR3 DNA reads as TGCGCCAGCAGCTTGGGGTCTAGCGGGCCTTACAATGAGCAGTTCTTC.

This chain joins TRBV5-4 and TRBJ1-4; the match to TRBD1 covers 7 bases. With 0 bases clipped from V and 4 bases from J, the junction kept 0 bases outside the gene matches. This CDR3 has 14 amino acids. Germline V CDR1 and CDR2: SGHNT, YYREEE (reference sequence). As DNA, the CDR3 is TGTGCCAGCAGCTTGGACAGGGGTAATGAAAAACTGTTTTTT. Its translation is CASSLDRGNEKLFF.

The rearrangement uses TRBV7-9 and TRBJ1-4, with D possibly being TRBD1 (5 bases). Germline CDR1 is SEHNR and CDR2 is FQNEAQ (reference sequence). Trimming took 5 bases from V and 3 from J, leaving 13 bases between them. The CDR3 totals 15 residues. This CDR3 reads CASSPDSRANEKLFF. The CDR3 region has the DNA TGTGCCAGCAGCCCCGACTCCAGGGCTAATGAAAAACTGTTTTTT.

This clone was recorded once. The CDR3 nucleotides are TGTGCCAGCAGCGTAGATACCAGTTGGGGCTACACCTTC. Translated, it gives CASSVDTSWGYTF. V is TRBV9 and J is TRBJ1-2; no clear D. The CDR3 is 13 residues long. Germline lookup yields CDR1 SGDLS and CDR2 YYNGEE. V was shortened by 0 bases and J by 8 bases, with 11 bases between the two germline ends.

The chain uses TRBV28 and TRBJ1-1; D gene ambiguous. Trimming took off 0 bases at V and 5 bases at J, with 7 bases between the two ends. Germline lookup yields CDR1 MDHEN and CDR2 SYDVKM. This CDR3 spans 13 amino acids. CDR3 coding DNA: TGTGCCAGCAGTTTATGGAGGGCGACTGAAGCTTTCTTT. It yields the protein CASSLWRATEAFF.

The genes are TRBV6-1 and TRBJ2-3; TRBD1 aligns across 7 bases. There are 15 residues in the CDR3. The V segment lost 3 bases and the J segment 3 bases; nucleotides outside the gene matches: 6. Germline V CDR1 and CDR2: MNHNS, SASEGT. CDR3 region: CASSDGTALTDTQYF. In nucleotides, the CDR3 is TGTGCCAGCAGTGACGGGACAGCCTTAACAGATACGCAGTATTTT.

The chain links TRBV2 to TRBJ1-5, with TRBD1 identical over 10 bases. The V gene end was trimmed by 7 bases and the J gene end by 4 bases; junction bases not matched to a gene: 7. Germline V lookup: CDR1 SNHLY, CDR2 FYNNEI. There are 15 residues in the CDR3. The CDR3 region is CASKVGTGVNQPQHF. The CDR3 nucleotides read TGTGCCAGCAAAGTAGGGACAGGGGTAAATCAGCCCCAGCATTTT.

The chain combines TRBV12-3 or TRBV12-4 with TRBJ1-6; no firm D call. The CDR3 is 13 amino acids. Trimming stripped 5 bases from V and 5 bases from J, with 7 bases between. CDR3: CASSLQDNSPLHF. The DNA for the CDR3 is TGTGCCAGCAGTCTGCAGGATAATTCACCCCTCCACTTT.

The chain combines TRBV27 with TRBJ2-1, with D unresolved. The CDR3 spans 14 residues. In germline, CDR1 is MNHEY, CDR2 SMNVEV (reference sequence). V was cut by 7 bases and J by 8 bases, with 18 bases left in between. The CDR3 loop reads CASNTPGSSHEQFF. The CDR3 DNA is TGTGCCAGCAATACCCCAGGCTCTTCCCATGAGCAGTTCTTC.

CDR3 DNA sequence: TGTGCCAGCAGTTACGGGACTAGCGGGCGTGTCTGGCAGTACTTC. This translates into CASSYGTSGRVWQYF. This rearrangement joins TRBV6-2 or TRBV6-3 to TRBJ2-7; TRBD2 agrees at 12 bases. This CDR3 contains 15 residues. The V and J ends lost 2 bases and 9 bases, in that order; junction bases with no gene match: 8. Germline values: CDR1 MNHEY, CDR2 SVGEGT.

The CDR3 DNA reads TGTGCCAGCAGTTACGGGCAGGGAATCGATGAGCAGTTCTTC. It translates to CASSYGQGIDEQFF. This rearrangement joins TRBV27 to TRBJ2-1, with D possibly matching TRBD1 (5 bases). The CDR3 spans 14 residues. Trimming cost V 4 bases and J 8 bases, with 15 bases left between them. The germline V gene encodes CDR1 MNHEY and CDR2 SMNVEV (reference sequence).

The gene calls are TRBV11-1 and TRBJ2-1; 11 nucleotides match TRBD2. Germline V CDR1 and CDR2: SGHAT, FQDESV (reference sequence). The CDR3 spans 13 residues. The ends lost 5 bases at V and 7 bases at J; junction bases unmatched: 1. This chain's CDR3 is CASSRLAGNEQFF. CDR3 nucleotide sequence: TGTGCCAGCAGCCGACTAGCGGGAAATGAGCAGTTCTTC.

The chain has TRBV3-1 (or the pseudogene TRBV3-2) and TRBJ1-2; possibly TRBD1 for D (5 bases). The germline gives CDR1 LGHDT, CDR2 YNNKEL (reference sequence). The V end was cut by 0 bases, the J end by 8 bases, with 16 bases between. The CDR3 is 15 amino acids. CDR3 in DNA: TGTGCCAGCAGCCAAGATTCCCAGGCAGGGAAAGGCTACACCTTC. Protein sequence: CASSQDSQAGKGYTF.

The chain has TRBV9 and TRBJ2-2, with TRBD2 as a possible D gene (5 bases). Per germline, CDR1 SGDLS and CDR2 YYNGEE. V was clipped by 6 bases and J by 2 bases, with 20 bases between them. The CDR3 is 17 amino acids. The CDR3 bases are TGTGCCAGCAACGCTCCGGGAAAGGAGTACAACACCGGGGAGCTGTTTTTT. Its protein product is CASNAPGKEYNTGELFF.

The CDR3 DNA sequence: TGCGCCAGCAGCTTGATTCCAGGGGCTGAAGCTTTCTTT. Amino acid sequence: CASSLIPGAEAFF. V usage is TRBV5-1 and J usage is TRBJ1-1, with a possible D match to TRBD1 (6 bases). Germline CDR1 is SGHRS and CDR2 is YFSETQ. This CDR3 is built from 13 residues. V lost 1 base, J lost 6 bases, and 10 bases lay in between.

This clone has a single count. The genes are TRBV13 and TRBJ2-1, with TRBD2 as a possible D gene (5 bases). The germline V gene has CDR1 PRHDT and CDR2 FYEKMQ (reference sequence). V was clipped by 1 base and J by 7 bases, with 17 bases between them. The CDR3 totals 16 residues. This chain's CDR3 is CASSLEATTLGNEQFF. In DNA form, the CDR3 reads TGTGCCAGCAGCTTAGAAGCGACTACCCTGGGGAATGAGCAGTTCTTC. Filled out from reference TRBV13 and TRBJ2-1, the complete variable domain reads AAGVIQSPRHLIKEKRETATLKCYPIPRHDTVYWYQQGPGQDPQFLISFYEKMQSDKGSIPDRFSAQQFSDYHSELNMSSLELGDSALYFCASSLEATTLGNEQFFGPGTRLTVL.

The V and J genes are TRBV7-2 and TRBJ2-3; D call uncertain. CDR1 is SGHTA and CDR2 is FQGNSA in the germline V gene. CDR3 length equals 15 residues. Trimming shortened V by 1 base and J by 0 bases, and 8 bases separated the two germline ends. This CDR3 is CASSLDGASTDTQYF. CDR3 coding DNA: TGTGCCAGCAGCTTAGACGGTGCTAGCACAGATACGCAGTATTTT.

The table lists this clone with a count of one. The chain joins TRBV7-9 to TRBJ1-2, with 7 bases lining up with TRBD1. V lost 4 bases and J lost 5; bases outside the gene matches: 10. The germline gives CDR1 SEHNR, CDR2 FQNEAQ (reference sequence). The CDR3 has 15 residues. The CDR3 sequence: CASSSPGQTFYGYTF. Written as DNA, the CDR3 is TGTGCCAGCAGCTCGCCGGGACAGACTTTTTATGGCTACACCTTC.

This clone was recorded many times. The chain employs TRBV13 and TRBJ1-5; 12 positions match TRBD1. This CDR3 is 16 amino acids long. CDR1 PRHDT and CDR2 FYEKMQ come from the germline V gene (reference sequence). J gave up 6 bases and V 5 bases, and 8 bases lay outside the gene matches. In nucleotides, the CDR3 is TGTGCCAGCAGCGCCGGGGGACAGGGGGCTGGTCAGCCCCAGCATTTT. Translation gives CASSAGGQGAGQPQHF.

For the CDR3, the DNA is TGTGCCAGCAGCCGGGACAGCGACAATCAGCCCCAGCATTTT. Protein sequence: CASSRDSDNQPQHF. The chain joins TRBV7-9 to TRBJ1-5; 7 nucleotides align to TRBD1. The CDR3 totals 14 residues. From germline, CDR1 is SEHNR and CDR2 FQNEAQ (reference sequence). The V and J ends lost 5 bases and 3 bases, in that order; junction bases with no gene match: 4. The complete variable domain, with remaining parts taken from reference TRBV7-9 and TRBJ1-5, reads DTGVSQNPRHKITKRGQNVTFRCDPISEHNRLYWYRQTLGQGPEFLTYFQNEAQLEKSRLLSDRFSAERPKGSFSTLEIQRTEQGDSAMYLCASSRDSDNQPQHFGDGTRLSIL.